Reported below is one T cell receptor beta chain. What it recognizes is unknown. V was pared by 1 base and J by 1 base, with 3 bases of the junction left unmatched. Germline V gene data show CDR1 as MGHRA and CDR2 as YSYEKL. The CDR3 totals 16 residues. This entry belongs to a study of OX40 agonist ivuxolimab in advanced cancers. Study summary: At 0.01 to 10 mg/kg, ivuxolimab was administered intravenously to patients every 2 weeks.

Libraries were prepared by immunoSEQ multiplex PCR; TCRdb keeps only in-frame clonotypes and omits some of them. The data contain about 46,000 clones, 80% to 90% of them singletons. General study results and limits: Antigen specificity remained undetermined for the expanded peripheral T cells. At 0.1 to 3.0 mg/kg, CD4+ and CD8+ blood T cells expanded clonally by week 6. Partly responding patients at 0.1-3.0 mg/kg showed some of the smallest clonal expansion.

Sequencing used CD4+ or CD8+ T cells sorted from blood, obtained in a trial of the OX40 agonist ivuxolimab. The chain carries TRBV4-1 and TRBJ2-3; 9 bases are a match to TRBD2. The clonotype comes from an adult with an advanced solid tumor such as melanoma, head and neck, liver or kidney cancer. Here the CDR3 reads CASSQGASGGTDTQYF. The CDR3 DNA follows: TGCGCCAGCAGCCAAGGGGCTAGCGGGGGCACAGATACGCAGTATTTT.